This TCR beta chain derives from a study of T cells expressing NK-cell markers. Overall study: The authors sequenced eight donors, of whom seven were HCMV-seropositive and one was seronegative.

In generating TCR beta cDNA, 5'RACE template switching with UMIs was used. No DNA is given; TCRdb re-called the 5' RACE reads and lists each CDR3 protein once. Its table records 440,000 or so distinct CDR3 sequences. Germline V gives CDR1 DFQATT, CDR2 SNEGSKA (reference sequence). The CDR3 has 15 residues. The sequence derives from a woman aged 18 to 75 in good health. The sample consisted of blood T cells: a sorted CD56 or NKG2C T cell subset, CD4+ or CD8+ T cells, or bulk PBMC T cells (not recorded which). The chain links TRBV20-1 to TRBJ1-5; the D call of TRBD1 rests on TCRdb alone, since no DNA is present to check it. The CDR3 sequence: CSARVKGIGNQPQHF.